This paragraph covers one T cell receptor (beta chain) sequence. Generated by immunoSEQ multiplex PCR, the TCRdb table keeps only in-frame clones and is missing some. The sample consists of some 160,000 clones, 92% of them appearing once. V lost 8 bases and J lost 5; bases outside the gene matches: 6. Germline CDR1 and CDR2: SQVTM and ANQGSEA. The length of the CDR3 is 13 residues. The entry originates in a study of T cell responses to AZD1222 COVID-19 vaccine. This sequence originates from an adult in good health. The sample in question was peripheral blood, obtained on day 0 of AZD1222 vaccination. The gene calls are TRBV29-1 and TRBJ2-1, with TRBD2 identical over 10 bases. The CDR3 loop is CSLGLAVNNEQFF. The CDR3 DNA sequence: TGCAGCTTAGGACTAGCGGTTAACAATGAGCAGTTCTTC.